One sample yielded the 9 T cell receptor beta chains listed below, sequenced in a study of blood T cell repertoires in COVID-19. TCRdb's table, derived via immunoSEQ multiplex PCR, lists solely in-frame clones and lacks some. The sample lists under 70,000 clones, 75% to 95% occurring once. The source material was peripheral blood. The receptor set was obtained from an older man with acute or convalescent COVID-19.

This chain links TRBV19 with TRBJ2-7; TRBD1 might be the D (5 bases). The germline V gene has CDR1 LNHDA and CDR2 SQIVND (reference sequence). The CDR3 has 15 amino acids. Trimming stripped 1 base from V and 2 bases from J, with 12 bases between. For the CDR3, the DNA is TGTGCCAGTAGTATAGTATACCAGGGCGCCTACGAGCAGTACTTC. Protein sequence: CASSIVYQGAYEQYF.

The CDR3 region is CATSDLGTGDYGYTF. The CDR3 DNA reads as TGTGCCACCAGTGATTTGGGGACAGGGGACTATGGCTACACCTTC. J is TRBJ1-2 and V is TRBV24-1, with 10 bases that match TRBD1. Per the germline V gene, CDR1 is KGHDR and CDR2 is SFDVKD. The length of the CDR3 is 15 residues. Trimming removed 0 bases from V and 3 bases from J; junction bases left unmatched: 0.

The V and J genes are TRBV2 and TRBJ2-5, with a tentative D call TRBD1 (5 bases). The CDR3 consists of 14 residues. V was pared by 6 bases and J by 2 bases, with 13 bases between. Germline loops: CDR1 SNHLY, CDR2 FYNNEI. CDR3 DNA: TGTGCCAGCAGCCCCGGACATAGTCAAGAGACCCAGTACTTC. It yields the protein CASSPGHSQETQYF. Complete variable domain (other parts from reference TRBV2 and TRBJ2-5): EPEVTQTPSHQVTQMGQEVILRCVPISNHLYFYWYRQILGQKVEFLVSFYNNEISEKSEIFDDQFSVERPDGSNFTLKIRSTKLEDSAMYFCASSPGHSQETQYFGPGTRLLVL.

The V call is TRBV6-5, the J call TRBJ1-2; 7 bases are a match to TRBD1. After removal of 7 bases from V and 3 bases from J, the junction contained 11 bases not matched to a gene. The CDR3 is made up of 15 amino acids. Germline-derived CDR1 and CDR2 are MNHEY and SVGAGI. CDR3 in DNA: TGTGCCAGCACCCCCAGGACAGGTGGGGACTATGGCTACACCTTC. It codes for CASTPRTGGDYGYTF.

CDR3 loop: CASSEGQKNIQYF. CDR3 in DNA: TGTGCCAGCAGTGAGGGACAGAAAAACATTCAGTACTTC. The V gene is TRBV6-1, the J gene TRBJ2-4, with 7 bases aligning to TRBD1. This CDR3 comprises 13 residues. The ends lost 3 bases at V and 4 bases at J; junction bases unmatched: 0. Germline CDR1 MNHNS, CDR2 SASEGT.

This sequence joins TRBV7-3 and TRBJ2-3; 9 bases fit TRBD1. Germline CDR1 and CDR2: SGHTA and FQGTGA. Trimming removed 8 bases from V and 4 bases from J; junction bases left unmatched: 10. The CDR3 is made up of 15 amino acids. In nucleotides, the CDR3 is TGTGCCAGCGGCGCCGGGACAGGGTCACCAGATACGCAGTATTTT. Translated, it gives CASGAGTGSPDTQYF. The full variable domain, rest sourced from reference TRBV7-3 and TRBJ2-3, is GAGVSQTPSNKVTEKGKYVELRCDPISGHTALYWYRQSLGQGPEFLIYFQGTGAADDSGLPNDRFFAVRPEGSVSTLKIQRTERGDSAVYLCASGAGTGSPDTQYFGPGTRLTVL.

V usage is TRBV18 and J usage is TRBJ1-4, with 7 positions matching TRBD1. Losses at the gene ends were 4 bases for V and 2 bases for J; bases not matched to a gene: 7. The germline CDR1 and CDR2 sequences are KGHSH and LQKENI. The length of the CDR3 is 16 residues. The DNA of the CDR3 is TGTGCCAGCTCACAGCAACAGGGGTCCACTAATGAAAAACTGTTTTTT. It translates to CASSQQQGSTNEKLFF.

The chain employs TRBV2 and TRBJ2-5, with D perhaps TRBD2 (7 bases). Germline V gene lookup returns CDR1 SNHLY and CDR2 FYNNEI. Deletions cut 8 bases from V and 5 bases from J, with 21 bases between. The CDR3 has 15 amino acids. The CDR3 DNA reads TGTGCCAGCCCGGAGGTGAGCGAGGGGGGGGAGACCCAGTACTTC. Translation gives CASPEVSEGGETQYF.

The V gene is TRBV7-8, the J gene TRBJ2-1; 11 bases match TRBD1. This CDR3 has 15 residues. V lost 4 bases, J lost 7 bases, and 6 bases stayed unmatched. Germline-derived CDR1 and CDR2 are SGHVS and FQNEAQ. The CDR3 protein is CASSSRDRGLNEQFF. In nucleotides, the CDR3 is TGTGCCAGCAGCTCCCGGGACAGGGGGTTGAATGAGCAGTTCTTC.